Following are 29 T cell receptor beta chains from one sample sequenced in a study of post-analysis software for immune sequencing data. Included in the TCR beta cDNA libraries were unique molecular identifiers. Each CDR3 protein gets one entry after TCRdb re-called the PCR reads with MiXCR. The sample gives 700,000 to 800,000 distinct CDR3 sequences, around 27% of which show up once; approximately 0.55% is in the top ten. Overall study findings and caveats: In patients, about 5 TRBV segments were more frequent than in controls, with TRBV5-6, TRBV5-1 and TRBV20-1 among them.

The antigens for these receptors are not known. Input material: blood. The receptors come from a girl between 10 and 17 years old with multiple sclerosis.

The chain employs TRBV5-1 and TRBJ2-7; TRBD2 matches at 11 bases. The J call is in doubt because the DNA end fits TRBJ2-5 better. The CDR3 runs 15 residues. CDR1 and CDR2 from the germline V gene are SGHRS and YFSETQ. This chain's CDR3 is CASSPMGLAVETQYF. DNA for the CDR3: TGCGCCAGCAGCCCCATGGGACTAGCGGTGGAGACCCAGTACTTC.

V and J are TRBV24-1 and TRBJ1-1, with D unresolved. V lost 4 bases to trimming and J lost 3 bases, with 8 bases between them. Germline V lookup: CDR1 KGHDR, CDR2 SFDVKD. CDR3 size: 13 residues. For the CDR3, the DNA is TGTGCCACCAGTGACGTCGATTACACTGAAGCTTTCTTT. Amino acids: CATSDVDYTEAFF.

Comment on this clonotype: The junction departs from the called germline gene at one end, perhaps through a read error. V usage is TRBV6-6 and J usage is TRBJ2-1; the D gene could be TRBD1 or TRBD2 (5 bases each). The length of the CDR3 is 17 residues. The V gene's germline CDR1 is MNHNY and CDR2 SVGAGI (reference sequence). For the CDR3, the DNA is TGTGCCAGCAGTTACCCACAGGAGGAGTATTCCTACAATGAGCAGGTCTTC. Translating gives CASSYPQEEYSYNEQVF.

This clonotype has more than one count but fewer than ten. The rearrangement links TRBV20-1 to TRBJ2-5; tentative D call: TRBD2 (5 bases). The CDR3 has 14 amino acids. Trimming cost V 1 base and J 4 bases, with 13 bases left between them. CDR1 DFQATT and CDR2 SNEGSKA come from the germline V gene (reference sequence). CDR3 amino acids: CSARGPLATETQYF. The CDR3 DNA is TGCAGTGCTAGAGGACCCCTAGCCACAGAGACCCAGTACTTC.

There are a few counts of this clonotype. The chain joins TRBV28 to TRBJ2-3, with D maybe TRBD2 (5 bases). V dropped 10 bases and J dropped 14 bases, with 28 bases sitting between them. The length of the CDR3 is 14 residues. Germline CDR1 reads MDHEN; CDR2 reads SYDVKM. The DNA of the CDR3 is TGTGCCACCTCCCACCCCTGGCGGGCGGCAGTTGCGTATTTT. As protein: CATSHPWRAAVAYF.

This clonotype was observed many times. The chain has TRBV29-1 and TRBJ2-7; D not certain. In germline, CDR1 is SQVTM, CDR2 ANQGSEA. V was shortened by 3 bases and J by 4 bases, with 10 bases between the two germline ends. The CDR3 has 12 amino acids. The CDR3 protein is CSVELSLYEQYF. The CDR3 DNA reads TGCAGCGTTGAGCTTTCTTTATACGAGCAGTACTTC.

This clonotype turned up a few times. This chain connects TRBV14 to TRBJ2-7; D is ambiguous. V lost 0 bases, J lost 10 bases, and 7 bases lay in between. Germline loops: CDR1 SGHDN, CDR2 FVKESK. This CDR3 is built from 11 residues. DNA of the CDR3: TGTGCCAGCAGCCAAGATTTTCCCCAGTACTTC. Its translation is CASSQDFPQYF.

This rearrangement joins TRBV20-1 to TRBJ2-1; 9 nucleotides match TRBD1. The V segment lost 6 bases and the J segment 6 bases; nucleotides outside the gene matches: 12. CDR1 is DFQATT, CDR2 SNEGSKA, per germline (reference sequence). The CDR3 has 15 amino acids. CDR3 sequence (DNA): TGCAGTGCCCCTGAGTGGGACAGGGTTGGCAATGAGCAGTTCTTC. As protein: CSAPEWDRVGNEQFF.

The V gene is TRBV6-5, the J gene TRBJ1-2; a possible D gene is TRBD1 (5 bases). The CDR3 contains 12 residues. Germline V gene sequence: CDR1 MNHEY, CDR2 SVGAGI. Trimming left V 8 bases short and J 10 bases short, with 17 bases between. The CDR3 reads CASHGLGEVYTF. In DNA form, the CDR3 reads TGTGCCAGCCACGGTTTGGGGGAGGTCTACACCTTC.

V gene TRBV20-1 combines with J gene TRBJ2-1, with no clear D. CDR3 length: 13 amino acids. From germline, CDR1 is DFQATT and CDR2 SNEGSKA (reference sequence). Trimming took 1 base from V and 6 from J, leaving 10 bases between them. CDR3 DNA sequence: TGCAGTGCTAGAGTCCTCCGGAGCAATGAGCAGTTCTTC. This encodes CSARVLRSNEQFF.

With regard to this clonotype: A junction boundary mismatches the germline segment, possibly from a read error. The J gene is TRBJ2-3, the V gene TRBV7-9; the D gene is possibly TRBD1 (5 bases). Germline V lookup: CDR1 SEHNR, CDR2 FQNEAQ (reference sequence). The CDR3 totals 17 residues. The CDR3 DNA sequence: TGTGCCAGCAGCTTAAGGCAAGGGGCGGTTAGCACAGATACGCTGTATTTT. Translated: CASSLRQGAVSTDTLYF. Supplemented by reference TRBV7-9 and TRBJ2-3, the full variable domain reads DTGVSQNPRHKITKRGQNVTFRCDPISEHNRLYWYRQTLGQGPEFLTYFQNEAQLEKSRLLSDRFSAERPKGSFSTLEIQRTEQGDSAMYLCASSLRQGAVSTDTLYFGPGTRLTVL.

The J gene is TRBJ2-2, the V gene TRBV3-1; D unclear. CDR3 size: 13 residues. The germline CDR1 and CDR2 sequences are LGHDT and YNNKEL (reference sequence). Trimming shortened V by 6 bases and J by 6 bases, and 11 bases separated the two germline ends. CDR3 nucleotide sequence: TGTGCCAGCAGTCTTAGGTTAGCCGGGGAGCTGTTTTTT. It is translated as CASSLRLAGELFF.

This clonotype was counted ten times or more. CDR3 sequence (DNA): TGCAGCGGGGGACTAGCGGCGGGCGAGCAGTACTTC. Protein sequence: CSGGLAAGEQYF. This chain uses TRBV29-1 with TRBJ2-7, with 11 bases matching TRBD2. Trimming took 7 bases from V and 6 from J; bases not matched to a gene: 5. Germline V CDR1 and CDR2: SQVTM, ANQGSEA. This CDR3 spans 12 amino acids.

This sequence joins TRBV27 and TRBJ1-5; the D is unclear. Per the germline V gene, CDR1 is MNHEY and CDR2 is SMNVEV (reference sequence). The V gene lost 6 bases and the J gene lost 9 bases, with 12 bases spanning the gap. This CDR3 is built from 12 residues. Here the CDR3 DNA reads TGTGCCAGCAGCTCGGCCGGCCGGCCCCAGCATTTT. This codes for CASSSAGRPQHF.

This chain uses TRBV7-2 with TRBJ2-1; 10 nucleotides match TRBD2. The CDR3 length is 17 residues. Germline-derived CDR1 and CDR2 are SGHTA and FQGNSA. Trimming took 5 bases from V and 3 from J; bases not matched to a gene: 10. DNA of the CDR3: TGTGCCAGCAGCGCCCCGGCTAGCGGGAGCCGCTACAATGAGCAGTTCTTC. Its protein product is CASSAPASGSRYNEQFF.

This clonotype was seen a handful of times. The chain links TRBV9 to TRBJ2-1; 9 bases match TRBD2. Looked up from germline, CDR1 is SGDLS and CDR2 is YYNGEE. V was pared by 4 bases and J by 7 bases, with 6 bases of the junction left unmatched. The CDR3 loop spans 14 amino acids. In DNA form, the CDR3 reads TGTGCCAGCAGCCCCCTTGCGGGGGGGAATGAGCAGTTCTTC. This gives the protein CASSPLAGGNEQFF.

The V gene is TRBV20-1, the J gene TRBJ2-3, with 15 bases matching TRBD2. This CDR3 is built from 17 residues. Germline V gene lookup returns CDR1 DFQATT and CDR2 SNEGSKA (reference sequence). V shed 4 bases, J shed 3 bases, and the junction held 8 bases outside the gene matches. The CDR3 spells CSATGLAGGPRTDTQYF. In DNA, the CDR3 is TGCAGTGCTACAGGACTAGCGGGGGGGCCTAGGACAGATACGCAGTATTTT.

This clonotype turned up a few times. The chain has TRBV9 and TRBJ1-2; possibly TRBD1 for D (5 bases). With 3 bases removed from V and 3 bases from J, the gap between germline ends came to 9 bases. Germline lookup yields CDR1 SGDLS and CDR2 YYNGEE. The length of the CDR3 is 13 residues. In DNA form, the CDR3 reads TGTGCCAGCAGCGGGGGACTCCACTATGGCTACACCTTC. It translates to CASSGGLHYGYTF. Full variable domain (remainder filled in from reference TRBV9 and TRBJ1-2): DSGVTQTPKHLITATGQRVTLRCSPRSGDLSVYWYQQSLDQGLQFLIQYYNGEERAKGNILERFSAQQFPDLHSELNLSSLELGDSALYFCASSGGLHYGYTFGSGTRLTVV.

This clonotype has only a few counts. This chain joins TRBV7-9 and TRBJ2-1; D possibly corresponds to TRBD2 (6 bases). CDR1 and CDR2 from the germline V gene are SEHNR and FQNEAQ (reference sequence). CDR3 length equals 15 residues. Trimming took off 2 bases at V and 4 bases at J, with 12 bases between the two ends. CDR3 amino acids: CASSLREAGYNEQFF. The CDR3 DNA is TGTGCCAGCAGCTTAAGAGAGGCGGGGTACAATGAGCAGTTCTTC.

The V and J genes are TRBV7-2 and TRBJ2-3; no reliable D call. With 3 bases removed from V and 6 bases from J, the gap between germline ends came to 13 bases. Germline V lookup: CDR1 SGHTA, CDR2 FQGNSA. The CDR3 loop spans 14 amino acids. The CDR3 region has the DNA TGTGCCAGCAGCTTGTTAGGGCCGTGGGATACGCAGTATTTT. Translation: CASSLLGPWDTQYF.

This clonotype came up a few times. The rearrangement links TRBV3-1 to TRBJ2-4; perhaps TRBD2 as D (6 bases). The CDR3 is 15 residues long. Looked up from germline, CDR1 is LGHDT and CDR2 is YNNKEL (reference sequence). Trimming removed 1 base from V and 3 bases from J, with 10 bases in between. This CDR3 reads CASSQGGGGKNIQYF. The CDR3 nucleotides read TGTGCCAGCAGCCAAGGTGGGGGAGGCAAAAACATTCAGTACTTC.

This clonotype was observed many times. The rearrangement uses TRBV29-1 and TRBJ2-1; D possibly uses TRBD1 or TRBD2 (6 bases each). Germline CDR1 SQVTM, CDR2 ANQGSEA. This CDR3 has 13 residues. V was trimmed by 1 base and J by 5 bases, leaving 9 bases between them. The CDR3 nucleotides are TGCAGCGTTGAAGGGGGGGCTAACAATGAGCAGTTCTTC. It is translated as CSVEGGANNEQFF.

J is TRBJ2-2 and V is TRBV5-1; D gene unclear. This CDR3 is 15 amino acids long. Germline CDR1 SGHRS, CDR2 YFSETQ. V was trimmed by 0 bases and J by 0 bases, leaving 6 bases between them. The CDR3 DNA reads TGCGCCAGCAGCTTGGGGCCCTCGAACACCGGGGAGCTGTTTTTT. It is translated as CASSLGPSNTGELFF.

The chain links TRBV3-1 to TRBJ2-1, with D perhaps matching TRBD1 (5 bases). The CDR3 runs to 17 residues. The V end lost 0 bases, the J end lost 2 bases, and 14 bases lay between the germline ends. The germline gives CDR1 LGHDT, CDR2 YNNKEL (reference sequence). The CDR3 loop reads CASSQDRQTRTYNEQFF. In DNA, the CDR3 is TGTGCCAGCAGCCAAGACCGACAGACCAGGACCTACAATGAGCAGTTCTTC.

The rearrangement uses TRBV7-9 and TRBJ2-2; D is unresolved. CDR1 is SEHNR, CDR2 FQNEAQ, per germline (reference sequence). The CDR3 runs to 15 residues. Trimming took 7 bases from V and 2 from J, leaving 14 bases between them. CDR3 amino acids: CASTQWTANTGELFF. The CDR3 DNA follows: TGTGCCAGCACCCAGTGGACCGCTAACACCGGGGAGCTGTTTTTT.

This clonotype was seen only a few times. The chain carries TRBV28 and TRBJ2-7; D is perhaps TRBD1 (6 bases). CDR3 length: 15 amino acids. The germline V gene has CDR1 MDHEN and CDR2 SYDVKM. The germline V and J ends were trimmed by 3 bases and 1 base, with 13 bases remaining between them. CDR3 in amino acids: CASSLVRGTSYEQYF. CDR3 in DNA: TGTGCCAGCAGTTTGGTCAGGGGAACATCCTACGAGCAGTACTTC. Filled out from reference TRBV28 and TRBJ2-7, the complete variable domain reads DVKVTQSSRYLVKRTGEKVFLECVQDMDHENMFWYRQDPGLGLRLIYFSYDVKMKEKGDIPEGYSVSREKKERFSLILESASTNQTSMYLCASSLVRGTSYEQYFGPGTRLTVT.

V usage is TRBV5-5 and J usage is TRBJ2-1, with D perhaps matching TRBD2 (6 bases). Germline CDR1 and CDR2: SGHKS and YYEKEE (reference sequence). This CDR3 contains 14 residues. Trimming shortened V by 0 bases and J by 6 bases, and 10 bases separated the two germline ends. The CDR3 here is CASSLGGTGNEQFF. The DNA of the CDR3 is TGTGCCAGCAGCTTGGGAGGGACTGGCAATGAGCAGTTCTTC.

V and J are TRBV5-1 and TRBJ2-1; 7 nucleotides line up with TRBD2. CDR3 length equals 15 residues. Germline V gene data show CDR1 as SGHRS and CDR2 as YFSETQ. J was trimmed by 8 bases and V by 1 base; bases with no gene match: 9. CDR3 amino acids: CASSLMWGGPDEQFF. The CDR3 DNA follows: TGCGCCAGCAGCTTGATGTGGGGGGGACCGGATGAGCAGTTCTTC.

This clonotype turned up a few times. One end of the junction is discordant with germline, which a read error may explain. The chain combines TRBV11-2 with TRBJ2-2, with 8 bases fitting TRBD1. Germline assignment: CDR1 SGHAT and CDR2 FQNNGV. This CDR3 has 15 amino acids. CDR3 residues: CASSLGQGATGELFF. The CDR3 region has the DNA TGTGCCAGCAGTTTAGGGCAGGGGGCGACCGGGGAGCTGTTTTTT.